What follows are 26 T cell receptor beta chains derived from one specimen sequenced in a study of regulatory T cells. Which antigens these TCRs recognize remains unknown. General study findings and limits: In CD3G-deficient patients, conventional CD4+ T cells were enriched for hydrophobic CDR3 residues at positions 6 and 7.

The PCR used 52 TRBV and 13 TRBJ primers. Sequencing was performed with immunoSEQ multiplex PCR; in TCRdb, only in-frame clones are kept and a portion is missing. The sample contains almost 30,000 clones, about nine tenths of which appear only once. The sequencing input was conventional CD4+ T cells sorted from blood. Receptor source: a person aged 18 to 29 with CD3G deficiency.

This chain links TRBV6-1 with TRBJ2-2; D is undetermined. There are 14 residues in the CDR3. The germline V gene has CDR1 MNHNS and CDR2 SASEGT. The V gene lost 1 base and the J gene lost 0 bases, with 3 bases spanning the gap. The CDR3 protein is CASSEGPNTGELFF. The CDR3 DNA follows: TGTGCCAGCAGTGAAGGGCCGAACACCGGGGAGCTGTTTTTT.

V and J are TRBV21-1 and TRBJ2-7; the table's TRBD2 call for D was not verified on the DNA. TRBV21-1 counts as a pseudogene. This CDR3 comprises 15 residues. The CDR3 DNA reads TGTGCCAGCAGCAAAGTTCCGGCTCCACGGGTCGAGCAGCACGTC. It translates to CASSKVPAPRVEQHV.

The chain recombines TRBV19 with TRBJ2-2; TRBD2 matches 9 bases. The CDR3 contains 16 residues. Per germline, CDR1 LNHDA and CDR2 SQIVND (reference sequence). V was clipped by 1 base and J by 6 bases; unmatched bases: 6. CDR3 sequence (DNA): TGTGCCAGTAGTATAGTCGTTAGCGGGAGTTCCGGGGAGCTGTTTTTT. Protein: CASSIVVSGSSGELFF.

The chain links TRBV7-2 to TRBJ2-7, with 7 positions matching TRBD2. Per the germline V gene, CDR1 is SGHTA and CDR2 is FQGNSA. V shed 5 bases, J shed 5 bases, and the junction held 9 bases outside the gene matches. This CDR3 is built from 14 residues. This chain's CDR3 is CASSGRLAFNEQYF. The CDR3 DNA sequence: TGTGCCAGCAGCGGGCGACTAGCTTTCAACGAGCAGTACTTC.

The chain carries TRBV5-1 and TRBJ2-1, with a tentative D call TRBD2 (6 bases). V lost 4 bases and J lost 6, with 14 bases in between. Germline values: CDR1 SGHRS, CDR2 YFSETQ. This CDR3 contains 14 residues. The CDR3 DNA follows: TGCGCCAGCAGCCTGGGACTGGCAAGCAATGAGCAGTTCTTC. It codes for CASSLGLASNEQFF.

In DNA, the CDR3 is TGTGCCAGCATTCCCACAGGGGCCTATGGCTACACCTTC. Its translation: CASIPTGAYGYTF. The rearrangement links TRBV6-1 to TRBJ1-2; 7 bases are shared with TRBD1. Trimming took 7 bases from V and 4 from J; bases not matched to a gene: 6. In germline, CDR1 is MNHNS, CDR2 SASEGT. CDR3 size: 13 residues.

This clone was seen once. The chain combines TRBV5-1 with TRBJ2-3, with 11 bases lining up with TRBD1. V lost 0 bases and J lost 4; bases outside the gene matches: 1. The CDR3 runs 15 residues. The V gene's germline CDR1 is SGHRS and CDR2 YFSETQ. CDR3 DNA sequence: TGCGCCAGCAGCTTGGAGGGACAGGGGGCAGATACGCAGTATTTT. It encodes CASSLEGQGADTQYF.

CDR3: CASSPDGVGGYTF. The CDR3 DNA follows: TGTGCCAGCTCACCTGACGGGGTGGGAGGCTACACCTTC. V usage is TRBV18 and J usage is TRBJ1-2; D is ambiguous. Germline lookup yields CDR1 KGHSH and CDR2 LQKENI. Deletions cut 3 bases from V and 8 bases from J, with 13 bases between. This CDR3 is built from 13 residues.

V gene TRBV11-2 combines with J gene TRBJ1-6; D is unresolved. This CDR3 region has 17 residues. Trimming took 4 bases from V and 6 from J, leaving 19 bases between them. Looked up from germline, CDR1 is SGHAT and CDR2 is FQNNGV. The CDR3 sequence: CASSSEPPRTSNSPLHF. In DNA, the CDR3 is TGTGCCAGCAGCTCCGAACCCCCGCGGACCTCTAATTCACCCCTCCACTTT.

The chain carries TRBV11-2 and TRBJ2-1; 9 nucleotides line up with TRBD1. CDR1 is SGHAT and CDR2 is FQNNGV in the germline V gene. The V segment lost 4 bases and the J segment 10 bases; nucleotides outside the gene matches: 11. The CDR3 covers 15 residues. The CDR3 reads CASSSRTGVKAEQFF. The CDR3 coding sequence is TGTGCCAGCAGCTCCCGGACAGGGGTAAAAGCCGAGCAGTTCTTC.

The CDR3 protein is CASTPRGPNRREKLFF. CDR3 nucleotides: TGTGCCAGCACCCCCAGGGGTCCTAATCGGCGGGAAAAACTGTTTTTT. This chain connects TRBV5-5 to TRBJ1-4; D possibly corresponds to TRBD1 (6 bases). The germline gives CDR1 SGHKS, CDR2 YYEKEE (reference sequence). Trimming shortened V by 6 bases and J by 8 bases, and 23 bases separated the two germline ends. The CDR3 covers 16 residues.

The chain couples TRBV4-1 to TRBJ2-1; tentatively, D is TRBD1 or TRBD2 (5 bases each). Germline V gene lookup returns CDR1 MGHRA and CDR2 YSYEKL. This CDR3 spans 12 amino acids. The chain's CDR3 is CAKERQGNEQFF. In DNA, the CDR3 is TGCGCGAAGGAGCGGCAGGGAAATGAGCAGTTCTTC.

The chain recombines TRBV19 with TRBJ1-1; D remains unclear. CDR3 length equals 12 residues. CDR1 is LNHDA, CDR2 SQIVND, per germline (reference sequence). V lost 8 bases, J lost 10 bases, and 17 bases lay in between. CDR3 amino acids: CASSGEASPAFF. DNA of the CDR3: TGTGCCAGTTCCGGGGAGGCCTCCCCAGCTTTCTTT.

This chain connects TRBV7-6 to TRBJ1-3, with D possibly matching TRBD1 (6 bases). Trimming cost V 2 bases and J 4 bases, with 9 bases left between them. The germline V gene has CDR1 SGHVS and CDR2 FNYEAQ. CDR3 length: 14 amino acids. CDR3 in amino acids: CASSLRQGGNTIYF. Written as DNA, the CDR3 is TGTGCCAGCAGCTTAAGGCAGGGGGGAAACACCATATATTTT. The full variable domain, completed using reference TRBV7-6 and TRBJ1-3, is GAGVSQSPRYKVTKRGQDVALRCDPISGHVSLYWYRQALGQGPEFLTYFNYEAQQDKSGLPNDRFSAERPEGSISTLTIQRTEQRDSAMYRCASSLRQGGNTIYFGEGSWLTVV.

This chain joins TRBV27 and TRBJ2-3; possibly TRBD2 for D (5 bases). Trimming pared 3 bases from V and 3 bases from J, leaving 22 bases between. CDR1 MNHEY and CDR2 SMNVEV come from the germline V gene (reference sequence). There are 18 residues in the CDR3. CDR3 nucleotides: TGTGCCAGCAGTTTGAGGGAGAGGGTCCCAGAGATTACAGATACGCAGTATTTT. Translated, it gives CASSLRERVPEITDTQYF.

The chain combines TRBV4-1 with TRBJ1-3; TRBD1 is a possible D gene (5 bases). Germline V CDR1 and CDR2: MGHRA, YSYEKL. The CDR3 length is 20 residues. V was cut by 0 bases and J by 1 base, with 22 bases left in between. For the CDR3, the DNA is TGCGCCAGCAGCCAAGAGTTCACCGGCAGGGCGTGGGCTTCTGGAAACACCATATATTTT. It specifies CASSQEFTGRAWASGNTIYF.

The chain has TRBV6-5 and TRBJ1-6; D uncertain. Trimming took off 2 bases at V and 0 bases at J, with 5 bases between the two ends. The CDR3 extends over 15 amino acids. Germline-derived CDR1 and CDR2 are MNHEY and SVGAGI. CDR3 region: CASSYEGSYNSPLHF. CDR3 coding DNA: TGTGCCAGCAGTTACGAGGGCTCCTATAATTCACCCCTCCACTTT.

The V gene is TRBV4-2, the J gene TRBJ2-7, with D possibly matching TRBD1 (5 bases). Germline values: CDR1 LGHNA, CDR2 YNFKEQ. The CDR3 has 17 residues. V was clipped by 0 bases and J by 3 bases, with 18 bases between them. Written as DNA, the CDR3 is TGTGCCAGCAGCCAAGACATAGGGTCCAGACAGCACTACGAGCAGTACTTC. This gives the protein CASSQDIGSRQHYEQYF.

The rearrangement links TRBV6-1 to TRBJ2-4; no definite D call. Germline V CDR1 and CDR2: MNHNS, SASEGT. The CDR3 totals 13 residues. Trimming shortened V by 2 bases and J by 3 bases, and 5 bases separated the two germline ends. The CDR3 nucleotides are TGTGCCAGCAGTGAATTGGGCAAAAACATTCAGTACTTC. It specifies CASSELGKNIQYF.

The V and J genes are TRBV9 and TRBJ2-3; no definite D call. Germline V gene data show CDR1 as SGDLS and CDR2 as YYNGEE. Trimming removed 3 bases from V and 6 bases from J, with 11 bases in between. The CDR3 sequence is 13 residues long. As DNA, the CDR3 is TGTGCCAGCAGCGCCTCTTCCCCCGATACGCAGTATTTT. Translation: CASSASSPDTQYF.

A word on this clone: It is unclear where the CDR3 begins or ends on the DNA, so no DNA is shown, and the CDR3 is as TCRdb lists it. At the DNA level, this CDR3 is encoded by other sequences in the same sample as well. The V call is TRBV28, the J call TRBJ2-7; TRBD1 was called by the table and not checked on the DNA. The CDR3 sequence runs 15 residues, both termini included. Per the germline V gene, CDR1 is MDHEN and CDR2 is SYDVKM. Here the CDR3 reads CASSLVGTGSYEQYF.

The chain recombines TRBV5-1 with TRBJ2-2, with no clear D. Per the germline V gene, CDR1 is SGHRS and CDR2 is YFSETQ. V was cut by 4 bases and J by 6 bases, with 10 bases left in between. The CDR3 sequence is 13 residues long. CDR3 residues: CASSLQVPGELFF. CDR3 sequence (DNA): TGCGCCAGCAGCCTCCAAGTTCCCGGGGAGCTGTTTTTT.

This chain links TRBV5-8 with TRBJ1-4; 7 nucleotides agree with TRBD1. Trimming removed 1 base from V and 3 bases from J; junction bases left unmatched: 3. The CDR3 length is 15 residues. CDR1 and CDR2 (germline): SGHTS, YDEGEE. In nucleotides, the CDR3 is TGTGCCAGCAGCTTGAGAAGGGGGCCTAATGAAAAACTGTTTTTT. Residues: CASSLRRGPNEKLFF.

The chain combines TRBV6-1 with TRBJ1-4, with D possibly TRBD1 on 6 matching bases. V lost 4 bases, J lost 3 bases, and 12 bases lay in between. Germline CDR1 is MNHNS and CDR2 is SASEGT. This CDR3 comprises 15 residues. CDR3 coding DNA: TGTGCCAGCAGTGCGGCACAGGGCTCTAATGAAAAACTGTTTTTT. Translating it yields CASSAAQGSNEKLFF.

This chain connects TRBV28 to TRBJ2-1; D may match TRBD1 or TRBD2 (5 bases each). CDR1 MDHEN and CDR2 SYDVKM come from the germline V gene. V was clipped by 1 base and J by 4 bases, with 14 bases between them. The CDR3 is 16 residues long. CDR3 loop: CASSLYGALGYNEQFF. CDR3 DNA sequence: TGTGCCAGCAGTTTATACGGGGCCTTGGGGTACAATGAGCAGTTCTTC.

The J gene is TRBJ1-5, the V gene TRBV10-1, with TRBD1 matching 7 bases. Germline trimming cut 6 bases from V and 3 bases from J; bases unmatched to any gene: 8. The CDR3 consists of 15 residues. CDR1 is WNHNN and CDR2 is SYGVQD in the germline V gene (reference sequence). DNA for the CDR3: TGCGCCAGCAGCAACACAGGGGCCCCCAATCAGCCCCAGCATTTT. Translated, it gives CASSNTGAPNQPQHF.